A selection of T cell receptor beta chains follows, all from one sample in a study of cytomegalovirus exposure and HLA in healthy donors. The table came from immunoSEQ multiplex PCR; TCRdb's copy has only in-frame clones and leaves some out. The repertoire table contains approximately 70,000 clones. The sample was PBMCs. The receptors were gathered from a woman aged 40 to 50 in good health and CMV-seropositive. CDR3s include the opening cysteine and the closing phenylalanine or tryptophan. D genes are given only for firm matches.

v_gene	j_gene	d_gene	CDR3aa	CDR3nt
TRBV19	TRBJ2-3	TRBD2	CASSIWLAGDNSETQYF	TGTGCCAGTAGTATATGGTTAGCGGGGGACAACTCAGAGACGCAGTATTTT
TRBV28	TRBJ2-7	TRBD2	CASGEVGLVSHEQYF	TGTGCCAGCGGGGAGGTAGGACTAGTTTCCCACGAGCAGTACTTC
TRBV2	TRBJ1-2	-	CASSELEGLGYGYTF	TGTGCCAGCAGTGAACTAGAGGGCCTGGGCTATGGCTACACCTTC
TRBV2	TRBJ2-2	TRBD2	CASRGLAGNTGELFF	TGTGCCAGCCGGGGGCTAGCGGGAAACACCGGGGAGCTGTTTTTT
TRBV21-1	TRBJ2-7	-	CASRGSSYEQYF	TGTGCCAGCCGCGGGAGCTCCTACGAGCAGTACTTC
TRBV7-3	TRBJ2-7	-	CASSLAGKGEQYF	TGTGCCAGCAGCTTAGCGGGGAAAGGCGAGCAGTACTTC
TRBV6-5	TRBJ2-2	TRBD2	CATKGLAIAGELFF	TGTGCCACCAAGGGACTAGCTATCGCCGGGGAGCTGTTTTTT
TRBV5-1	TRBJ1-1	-	CASSLVAAGDTEAFF	TGCGCCAGCAGCTTGGTGGCAGCCGGGGACACTGAAGCTTTCTTT
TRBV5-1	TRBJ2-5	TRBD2	CASSLLAGGGETQYF	TGCGCCAGCAGCTTGTTAGCGGGAGGGGGAGAGACCCAGTACTTC
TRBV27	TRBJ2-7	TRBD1	CASSLTGSEQYF	TGTGCCAGCAGCTTGACAGGGTCCGAGCAGTACTTC
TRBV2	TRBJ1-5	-	CASAGNEGNQPQHF	TGTGCCAGCGCAGGGAATGAAGGCAATCAGCCCCAGCATTTT